The 16 T cell receptor beta chains reported below all come from one sample, sequenced in a study of T cell responses to AZD1222 COVID-19 vaccine. The data were produced by immunoSEQ multiplex PCR, yet TCRdb's version contains in-frame clones alone and is incomplete. The sample lists about 110,000 clones, around 90% occurring once. The sequencing here drew on peripheral blood, taken on day 0 of AZD1222 vaccination. All receptors come from an adult in good health.

This rearrangement joins TRBV19 to TRBJ2-7; 8 bases line up with TRBD1. Germline-derived CDR1 and CDR2 are LNHDA and SQIVND (reference sequence). Germline trimming cut 0 bases from V and 4 bases from J; bases unmatched to any gene: 8. The CDR3 totals 16 residues. The CDR3 DNA is TGTGCCAGTAGTATAGATCAGGGGGCTCCCCGGTACGAGCAGTACTTC. It specifies CASSIDQGAPRYEQYF.

V gene TRBV7-9 combines with J gene TRBJ2-4; D gene uncertain. The germline V gene has CDR1 SEHNR and CDR2 FQNEAQ (reference sequence). Trimming shortened V by 0 bases and J by 0 bases, and 3 bases separated the two germline ends. The CDR3 consists of 14 residues. CDR3 amino acids: CASSLALAKNIQYF. The CDR3 DNA reads TGTGCCAGCAGCTTAGCACTAGCCAAAAACATTCAGTACTTC.

The chain has TRBV30 and TRBJ1-2; maybe TRBD1 (5 bases). The CDR3 length is 11 residues. Trimming left V 5 bases short and J 11 bases short, with 15 bases between. Germline V gene lookup returns CDR1 GTSNPN and CDR2 SVGIG (reference sequence). The CDR3 DNA reads TGTGCCTGGGGAGTTACCAGGGTGTACACCTTC. It specifies CAWGVTRVYTF.

The genes are TRBV12-3 or TRBV12-4 and TRBJ1-4; D gene unclear. The V end was cut by 5 bases, the J end by 3 bases, with 7 bases between. The CDR3 runs 13 residues. This chain's CDR3 is CASSRGSNEKLFF. The CDR3 DNA reads as TGTGCCAGCAGTCGGGGTTCTAATGAAAAACTGTTTTTT.

V and J are TRBV7-8 and TRBJ2-5; 11 bases align to TRBD2. V gave up 1 base and J gave up 1 base; unmatched junction bases: 5. CDR3 length: 17 amino acids. Germline CDR1 is SGHVS and CDR2 is FQNEAQ. The CDR3: CASSLGVTSGSQETQYF. Written as DNA, the CDR3 is TGTGCCAGCAGCTTAGGTGTTACTAGCGGGAGCCAAGAGACCCAGTACTTC.

This rearrangement joins TRBV4-3 to TRBJ2-2; D is perhaps TRBD2 (6 bases). The CDR3 loop spans 16 amino acids. Trimming pared 4 bases from V and 5 bases from J, leaving 17 bases between. Germline V gene data show CDR1 as LGHNA and CDR2 as YSLEER. The CDR3 spells CASSPGSRTITGELFF. The CDR3 nucleotides are TGCGCCAGCAGCCCCGGGAGCAGGACTATTACCGGGGAGCTGTTTTTT.

The chain combines TRBV6-5 with TRBJ1-6; no clear D gene. V lost 2 bases and J 4 bases, leaving 12 bases between the germline ends. This CDR3 is built from 16 residues. The germline V gene has CDR1 MNHEY and CDR2 SVGAGI. The CDR3 protein is CASSYKSSQYNSPLHF. The CDR3 DNA sequence: TGTGCCAGCAGTTACAAGTCATCACAGTATAATTCACCCCTCCACTTT.

This clone was found once. The chain combines TRBV3-1 (or the pseudogene TRBV3-2) with TRBJ2-5; D might be TRBD1 or TRBD2, each matching 6 bases. The germline V gene encodes CDR1 LGHDT and CDR2 YNNKEL (reference sequence). The CDR3 sequence is 18 residues long. The V end lost 2 bases, the J end lost 4 bases, and 23 bases lay between the germline ends. The CDR3 spells CASSQFLVASGAGETQYF. The CDR3, as DNA: TGTGCCAGCAGCCAATTCCTAGTTGCGTCGGGGGCTGGAGAGACCCAGTACTTC.

The V and J genes are TRBV2 and TRBJ2-3, with 7 bases fitting TRBD2. J lost 10 bases, V lost 6 bases, and 10 bases had no gene match. The CDR3 sequence is 13 residues long. Germline V lookup: CDR1 SNHLY, CDR2 FYNNEI. The CDR3 nucleotides are TGTGCCAGCAGCGGGTCTGCGGGAGAGGCGCAGTATTTT. This codes for CASSGSAGEAQYF.

Comments on this clone: The germline gene is not matched at one end of the junction; a read error may be the cause. The chain joins TRBV19 to TRBJ2-5, with D possibly TRBD2 on 5 matching bases. The germline gives CDR1 LNHDA, CDR2 SQIVND (reference sequence). The CDR3 runs 15 residues. CDR3 region: CASSLDRGKGETQYF. Written as DNA, the CDR3 is TGTGCCAGTAGTTTAGACCGAGGGAAGGGAGAGACCCAGTACTTC.

The rearrangement uses TRBV6-2 or TRBV6-3 and TRBJ1-6; no reliable D call. V was pared by 6 bases and J by 9 bases, with 6 bases between. CDR1 MNHEY and CDR2 SVGEGT come from the germline V gene. This CDR3 comprises 11 residues. CDR3 nucleotides: TGTGCCAGCAGCCATCCTTCACCCCTCCACTTT. This codes for CASSHPSPLHF.

The chain is built from TRBV19 and TRBJ2-1; tentative D call: TRBD1 (6 bases). There are 16 residues in the CDR3. The germline gives CDR1 LNHDA, CDR2 SQIVND (reference sequence). Trimming removed 6 bases from V and 0 bases from J, with 15 bases in between. The CDR3 DNA follows: TGTGCCAGTAGCATTTCCGGGACACTCTCCTACAATGAGCAGTTCTTC. It specifies CASSISGTLSYNEQFF. Looking up the rest from reference TRBV19 and TRBJ2-1 gives the full variable domain: DGGITQSPKYLFRKEGQNVTLSCEQNLNHDAMYWYRQDPGQGLRLIYYSQIVNDFQKGDIAEGYSVSREKKESFPLTVTSAQKNPTAFYLCASSISGTLSYNEQFFGPGTRLTVL.

The chain links TRBV6-2 or TRBV6-3 to TRBJ2-6; D unresolved. The V gene lost 5 bases and the J gene lost 0 bases, with 17 bases spanning the gap. Per germline, CDR1 MNHEY and CDR2 SVGEGT. This CDR3 spans 18 amino acids. The CDR3 here is CASSGPVGARSGANVLTF. The DNA of the CDR3 is TGTGCCAGCAGTGGCCCGGTCGGAGCCCGCTCTGGGGCCAACGTCCTGACTTTC.

This chain connects TRBV4-1 to TRBJ1-1, with a weak D call TRBD1 (6 bases). The V gene lost 0 bases and the J gene lost 3 bases, with 14 bases spanning the gap. This CDR3 spans 16 amino acids. Germline assignment: CDR1 MGHRA and CDR2 YSYEKL. The CDR3 region has the DNA TGCGCCAGCAGCCAAGATGTTCGGGGGGCCTACACTGAAGCTTTCTTT. Residues: CASSQDVRGAYTEAFF.

This chain joins TRBV12-3 or TRBV12-4 and TRBJ1-1; D is unresolved. This CDR3 spans 13 amino acids. Trimming left V 7 bases short and J 3 bases short, with 12 bases between. CDR3 residues: CASTLRPDTEAFF. CDR3 DNA sequence: TGTGCCAGCACCTTGCGGCCAGACACTGAAGCTTTCTTT.

This clone was detected only once. The chain is built from TRBV30 and TRBJ1-4; D might be TRBD1 (6 bases). Trimming pared 5 bases from V and 3 bases from J, leaving 10 bases between. This CDR3 is 13 amino acids long. Germline CDR1 is GTSNPN and CDR2 is SVGIG (reference sequence). The CDR3 DNA follows: TGTGCCTGGTCGGACAGTCCTAATGAAAAACTGTTTTTT. Protein sequence: CAWSDSPNEKLFF. Drawing the rest from reference TRBV30 and TRBJ1-4, the complete variable domain is SQTIHQWPATLVQPVGSPLSLECTVEGTSNPNLYWYRQAAGRGLQLLFYSVGIGQISSEVPQNLSASRPQDRQFILSSKKLLLSDSGFYLCAWSDSPNEKLFFGSGTQLSVL.